This T cell receptor beta chain was sequenced for a study of cytomegalovirus exposure and HLA in healthy donors. The PCR made use of 60 Vbeta and 13 Jbeta primers. TCRdb's table, derived via immunoSEQ multiplex PCR, lists solely in-frame clones and lacks some. Of 110,000 to 150,000 clones listed, around four fifths were seen once; the top ten hold approximately 3%. A word on this clone: Antigen unknown.

All the people who gave samples were healthy bone marrow donors. Whole-study results and caveats: Some V segments (TRBV6-2 and TRBV6-3 among them) were excluded as indistinguishable. In a later analysis, HLA-associated beta chains showed higher expansion and lower generation probabilities than comparable chains.

The CDR3 is made up of 13 amino acids. The junction had 6 bases not matched to a gene; V was cut back by 4 bases and J by 7 bases. In germline, CDR1 is MNHEY, CDR2 SVGAGI. The chain uses TRBV6-5 and TRBJ1-1; 7 positions agree with TRBD1. This TCR was sampled from a male donor in good health and CMV-seronegative. Sequenced input: PBMCs. CDR3 sequence reads: CASSSQGGGEAFF. CDR3 DNA: TGTGCCAGCAGTTCCCAGGGGGGCGGTGAAGCTTTCTTT.